Reported below is one T cell receptor (beta chain). Its target is not known. This specimen comes from a study of shared clonotypes between healthy human individuals. Study-level information: Each donor's CD8 memory used one plate, CD8 naive two, each CD4 subset three. The study's findings and limits: Richness estimates generally favored naive over memory subsets. Non-shared clonotypes showed lower generation probabilities than clonotypes common to all four donors.

Naive CD8 cells comprised CD45RO-negative, CCR7-positively selected cells, excluding terminally differentiated effector memory CD45RA+ cells. TCRdb's table, derived via immunoSEQ multiplex PCR, lists solely in-frame clones and lacks some. The data contain 560,000 or so clones, 95% to 97% of them singletons. There are 15 residues in the CDR3. From germline, CDR1 is SGHDN and CDR2 FVKESK. The rearrangement uses TRBV14 and TRBJ2-5; the match to TRBD2 covers 12 bases. TRBJ2-7 matches the DNA end more closely, so the J call is doubtful. The sample comprised naive CD8+ T cells sorted from blood. This TCR came from a young woman in good health. The CDR3 reads CASSQLAGGGYEQYF. The CDR3 coding sequence is TGTGCCAGCAGCCAACTAGCGGGAGGGGGCTACGAGCAGTACTTC.